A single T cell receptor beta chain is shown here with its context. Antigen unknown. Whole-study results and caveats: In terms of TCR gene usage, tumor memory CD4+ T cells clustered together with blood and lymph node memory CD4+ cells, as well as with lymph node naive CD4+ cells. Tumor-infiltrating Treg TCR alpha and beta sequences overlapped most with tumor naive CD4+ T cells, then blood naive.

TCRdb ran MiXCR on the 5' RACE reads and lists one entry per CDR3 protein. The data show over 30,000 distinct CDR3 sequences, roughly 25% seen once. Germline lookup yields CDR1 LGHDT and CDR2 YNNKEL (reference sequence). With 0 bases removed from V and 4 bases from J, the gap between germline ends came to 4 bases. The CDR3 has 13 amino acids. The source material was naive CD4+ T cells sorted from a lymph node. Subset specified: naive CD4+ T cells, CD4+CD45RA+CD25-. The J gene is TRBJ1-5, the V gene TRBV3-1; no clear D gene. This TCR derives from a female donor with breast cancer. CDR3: CASSQDRNQPQHF. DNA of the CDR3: TGTGCCAGCAGCCAAGACAGGAATCAGCCCCAGCATTTT. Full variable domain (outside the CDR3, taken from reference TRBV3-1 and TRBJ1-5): DTAVSQTPKYLVTQMGNDKSIKCEQNLGHDTMYWYKQDSKKFLKIMFSYNNKELIINETVPNRFSPKSPDKAHLNLHINSLELGDSAVYFCASSQDRNQPQHFGDGTRLSIL.